Each of the 15 T cell receptor beta chains below was sequenced from the same sample in a study of neurological immune-mediated disorders. Indicated time point: technical triplicate 1. TCRdb called the 5' RACE reads again in MiXCR, with one record for every CDR3 protein. This table holds about 38,000 distinct CDR3 sequences, 11% found once. The sequenced sample was PBMCs. Receptors originate from a man aged 55 to 70 with HTLV-1-associated myelopathy (HAM/TSP).

As for this clonotype: Compared with germline, one end of the junction differs, possibly owing to a read error. This chain connects TRBV12-3 or TRBV12-4 to TRBJ1-1; no reliable D call. This CDR3 region has 13 residues. CDR3 loop: CARSLSVDTEAFF. In nucleotides, the CDR3 is TGTGCCAGGAGTTTAAGCGTAGACACTGAAGCTTTCTTT.

This clonotype appeared many times. The gene calls are TRBV5-1 and TRBJ2-3; TRBD2 matches 11 bases. Germline V lookup: CDR1 SGHRS, CDR2 YFSETQ. After removal of 4 bases from V and 6 bases from J, the junction contained 7 bases not matched to a gene. The CDR3 is made up of 15 amino acids. The CDR3 region is CASSASGTSGDTQYF. In DNA, the CDR3 is TGCGCCAGCAGCGCCTCCGGGACTAGCGGTGATACGCAGTATTTT.

This clonotype was observed many times. The gene calls are TRBV20-1 and TRBJ1-1; 10 bases are a match to TRBD1. Looked up from germline, CDR1 is DFQATT and CDR2 is SNEGSKA (reference sequence). The CDR3 spans 16 residues. V dropped 3 bases and J dropped 3; count of bases not matched to a gene: 10. CDR3 sequence reads: CSARSTQDRGDTEAFF. The CDR3 DNA reads as TGCAGTGCTAGGAGCACACAGGACAGGGGGGACACTGAAGCTTTCTTT.

In this sample, this clonotype turned up many times. This chain links TRBV9 with TRBJ1-5; D is uncertain. This CDR3 comprises 14 residues. Germline CDR1 reads SGDLS; CDR2 reads YYNGEE. Trimming stripped 0 bases from V and 7 bases from J, with 11 bases between. The DNA of the CDR3 is TGTGCCAGCAGCGTAGATGGAGCGGGACAGCCCCAGCATTTT. Protein sequence: CASSVDGAGQPQHF.

This clonotype was seen many times. The gene calls are TRBV4-2 and TRBJ2-7, with 9 bases aligning to TRBD2. In germline, CDR1 is LGHNA, CDR2 YNFKEQ. The length of the CDR3 is 16 residues. Trimming cost V 4 bases and J 5 bases; bases outside gene matches: 12. The CDR3: CASSPQAGGVIDEQYF. The CDR3 bases are TGTGCCAGCAGCCCTCAAGCGGGAGGCGTTATCGACGAGCAGTACTTC.

This clonotype was counted many times. This sequence joins TRBV5-1 and TRBJ2-7; 9 bases are shared with TRBD2. J gave up 4 bases and V 4 bases, and 6 bases lay outside the gene matches. The CDR3 extends over 14 amino acids. Germline V CDR1 and CDR2: SGHRS, YFSETQ. The CDR3: CASSPRLAVYEQYF. The CDR3 DNA follows: TGCGCCAGCAGCCCACGACTAGCGGTTTACGAGCAGTACTTC.

The rearrangement uses TRBV20-1 and TRBJ1-3, with D possibly being TRBD1 (5 bases). This CDR3 has 14 amino acids. V gave up 5 bases and J gave up 5 bases, with 16 bases separating them. From germline, CDR1 is DFQATT and CDR2 SNEGSKA (reference sequence). The CDR3 here is CSAGKWDGRNTIYF. Here the CDR3 DNA reads TGCAGTGCTGGAAAGTGGGACGGCAGAAACACCATATATTTT.

At least ten counts were recorded for this clonotype. The gene calls are TRBV12-3 or TRBV12-4 and TRBJ2-3; TRBD1 is a possible D gene (6 bases). V lost 6 bases, J lost 1 base, and 8 bases lay in between. The CDR3 consists of 13 residues. The CDR3 nucleotides are TGTGCCAGCAGACGGACAGGCACAGATACGCAGTATTTT. It translates to CASRRTGTDTQYF.

There are many counts of this clonotype. The DNA of the CDR3 is TGCAGTGCGCATGGGACCCTCAATCAGCCCCAGCATTTT. Its translation is CSAHGTLNQPQHF. The chain couples TRBV20-1 to TRBJ1-5; TRBD1 might be the D (5 bases). Trimming took off 6 bases at V and 3 bases at J, with 12 bases between the two ends. The CDR3 contains 13 residues. Germline V lookup: CDR1 DFQATT, CDR2 SNEGSKA (reference sequence).

This chain joins TRBV10-3 and TRBJ2-2; D is uncertain. The CDR3 extends over 14 amino acids. CDR1 and CDR2 (germline): ENHRY, SYGVKD. V lost 2 bases to trimming and J lost 5 bases, with 9 bases between them. The DNA of the CDR3 is TGTGCCATCAGTGAGACGGTGAAAACCGGGGAGCTGTTTTTT. The encoded protein is CAISETVKTGELFF.

This clonotype was seen at least ten times. The chain carries TRBV20-1 and TRBJ2-1; 11 positions match TRBD2. The CDR3 sequence is 17 residues long. Germline V gene lookup returns CDR1 DFQATT and CDR2 SNEGSKA (reference sequence). The V gene end was trimmed by 4 bases and the J gene end by 7 bases; junction bases not matched to a gene: 15. The CDR3 coding sequence is TGCAGTGCTATACCTACTAGCGGGAGAAACGCCGGAAATGAGCAGTTCTTC. Protein: CSAIPTSGRNAGNEQFF.

This clonotype was observed at least ten times. The CDR3 loop is CASSAGHSAYEQYF. CDR3 in DNA: TGCGCCAGCAGCGCGGGACACTCTGCCTACGAGCAGTACTTC. The V call is TRBV5-1, the J call TRBJ2-7, with D perhaps matching TRBD1 or TRBD2 (6 bases each). This CDR3 contains 14 residues. V was shortened by 4 bases and J by 2 bases, with 13 bases between the two germline ends. Looked up from germline, CDR1 is SGHRS and CDR2 is YFSETQ.

This clonotype occurred many times. The chain has TRBV6-6 and TRBJ2-2, with D possibly matching TRBD2 (6 bases). This CDR3 has 14 amino acids. V dropped 5 bases and J dropped 0 bases, with 7 bases sitting between them. Germline CDR1 is MNHNY and CDR2 is SVGAGI (reference sequence). CDR3 DNA: TGTGCCAGCAGTGCGGGATCGAACACCGGGGAGCTGTTTTTT. Amino acid sequence: CASSAGSNTGELFF.

Ten or more counts support this clonotype. This sequence joins TRBV12-3 or TRBV12-4 and TRBJ2-1; either TRBD1 or TRBD2 may fit D (5 bases each). The CDR3 spans 18 residues. The germline V and J ends were trimmed by 4 bases and 1 base, with 20 bases remaining between them. The CDR3 region has the DNA TGTGCCAGCAGTTCCCCTGGCTCCGGGACCCTATCCTACAATGAGCAGTTCTTC. Residues: CASSSPGSGTLSYNEQFF.

Comment on this clonotype: It may be a read error: a sequence one base away is much more abundant. The CDR3, as DNA: TGTGCCAGAAGCTTAGCGCCGGTTTTCCAAGTAAGCTCCTACAATGAGCAGTTCTTC. It specifies CARSLAPVFQVSSYNEQFF. The chain combines TRBV7-8 with TRBJ2-1; TRBD2 is a possible D gene (5 bases). Germline V CDR1 and CDR2: SGHVS, FQNEAQ. The CDR3 is made up of 19 amino acids.